This entry lists 10 T cell receptor beta chains sequenced from one sample in a study of cytomegalovirus exposure and HLA in healthy donors. PCR employed 60 Vbeta and 13 Jbeta primers. Only in-frame clones appear in the TCRdb table, and some are missing; sequencing was by immunoSEQ multiplex PCR. The data show tens of thousands of clones, with about two thirds seen just once and around an eighth held by the top ten. Material: PBMCs. The receptors here all came from a woman in her thirties or forties in good health and CMV-seropositive.

The chain recombines TRBV4-1 with TRBJ1-6, with 7 bases fitting TRBD1. CDR1 is MGHRA and CDR2 is YSYEKL in the germline V gene. This CDR3 is 14 amino acids long. With 4 bases clipped from V and 14 bases from J, the junction kept 11 bases outside the gene matches. The CDR3 loop is CASSRRDREDTLHF. For the CDR3, the DNA is TGCGCCAGCAGCCGCCGGGACAGAGAAGACACCCTCCACTTT.

This clone has only a few counts. The chain is built from TRBV5-1 and TRBJ2-3; possible D gene TRBD2, 5 bases. The CDR3 covers 14 residues. Trimming stripped 1 base from V and 2 bases from J, with 8 bases between. Looked up from germline, CDR1 is SGHRS and CDR2 is YFSETQ. The CDR3 DNA follows: TGCGCCAGCAGCTTGAGGACTTACACAGATACGCAGTATTTT. It encodes CASSLRTYTDTQYF.

By its share, this clone is medium-sized (0.01 to 0.1%). V gene TRBV19 combines with J gene TRBJ2-6; TRBD1 might be the D (6 bases). The germline V and J ends were trimmed by 4 bases and 1 base, with 11 bases remaining between them. The CDR3 is 16 amino acids. CDR1 and CDR2 from the germline V gene are LNHDA and SQIVND (reference sequence). CDR3 region: CASSNQGLSGANVLTF. In nucleotides, the CDR3 is TGTGCCAGTAGTAACCAGGGGCTTTCTGGGGCCAACGTCCTGACTTTC.

The chain joins TRBV7-3 to TRBJ1-6; no reliable D call. In germline, CDR1 is SGHTA, CDR2 FQGTGA. The CDR3 loop spans 13 amino acids. V was pared by 4 bases and J by 12 bases, with 13 bases between. The CDR3 is CASSSDYSGPLHF. CDR3 nucleotides: TGTGCCAGCAGCTCGGACTATTCGGGACCCCTCCACTTT.

V gene TRBV19 combines with J gene TRBJ2-7; 8 bases fit TRBD1. V was pared by 9 bases and J by 0 bases, with 4 bases of the junction left unmatched. Germline loops: CDR1 LNHDA, CDR2 SQIVND (reference sequence). This CDR3 is 13 amino acids long. CDR3 region: CASGTGGSYEQYF. The CDR3 region has the DNA TGTGCCAGCGGGACAGGCGGCTCCTACGAGCAGTACTTC.

This clone appeared a few times. V and J are TRBV29-1 and TRBJ2-7, with D perhaps TRBD1 (6 bases). Trimming took 2 bases from V and 0 from J, leaving 11 bases between them. CDR3 length equals 14 residues. Germline V gene data show CDR1 as SQVTM and CDR2 as ANQGSEA. CDR3 DNA: TGCAGCGTTGAAAGGGTCAGGGGCTCCTACGAGCAGTACTTC. It yields the protein CSVERVRGSYEQYF.

This chain links TRBV10-3 with TRBJ1-1; D might be TRBD1 (6 bases). Trimming stripped 11 bases from V and 5 bases from J, with 18 bases between. The CDR3 is 13 amino acids. Germline V CDR1 and CDR2: ENHRY, SYGVKD. CDR3 coding DNA: TGTGCCGGGGGGGCAGGGCAGGGGACTGAAGCTTTCTTT. The encoded protein is CAGGAGQGTEAFF.

V and J are TRBV11-2 and TRBJ1-6, with D possibly TRBD1 on 5 matching bases. Trimming left V 4 bases short and J 6 bases short, with 19 bases between. Germline V gene lookup returns CDR1 SGHAT and CDR2 FQNNGV. The CDR3 extends over 17 amino acids. DNA of the CDR3: TGTGCCAGCAGCTCGCTCCCGGGACTTGGGGGTAATTCACCCCTCCACTTT. Translated: CASSSLPGLGGNSPLHF.

The chain carries TRBV7-9 and TRBJ2-5, with 11 bases fitting TRBD2. The DNA matches TRBJ2-7 better at its end, which makes the J call doubtful. The germline gives CDR1 SEHNR, CDR2 FQNEAQ (reference sequence). CDR3 size: 16 residues. DNA for the CDR3: TGTGCCAGCAGCCCAAGACTAGCGGGGCGTTCCTACGAGCAGTACTTC. Amino acid sequence: CASSPRLAGRSYEQYF.

The gene calls are TRBV1 and TRBJ2-3; no check of the table's D call, TRBD2, against the DNA was made. TRBV1 is shown as a pseudogene. CDR3 length: 17 amino acids. The chain's CDR3 is CTSSQEGNLIRADTQYF. In DNA form, the CDR3 reads TGCACCAGCAGCCAAGAAGGAAACCTCATTCGGGCAGATACGCAGTATTTT.